This entry lists 7 T cell receptor beta chains sequenced from one sample in a study of blood T cell repertoires in COVID-19. The repertoire was sequenced with immunoSEQ multiplex PCR; TCRdb's copy has only in-frame clones and lacks some. The data hold around 200,000 clones, with around 86% observed a single time. The specimen was peripheral blood. The receptors shown here come from a man aged 40-49 years with acute or convalescent COVID-19.

The CDR3 DNA is TGTGCCAGCAGCCAAGGGCAGAACTATGGCTACACCTTC. This encodes CASSQGQNYGYTF. The chain recombines TRBV14 with TRBJ1-2; no firm D call. CDR3 size: 13 residues. The germline V gene has CDR1 SGHDN and CDR2 FVKESK. V was cut by 1 base and J by 2 bases, with 5 bases left in between.

J is TRBJ2-7 and V is TRBV10-3; 10 bases fit TRBD2. The CDR3 length is 15 residues. J was trimmed by 3 bases and V by 2 bases; bases with no gene match: 4. Germline V gives CDR1 ENHRY, CDR2 SYGVKD. The CDR3 bases are TGTGCCATCAGTGAGGGTCTAGCGGGGGTCTACGAGCAGTACTTC. This sequence encodes CAISEGLAGVYEQYF.

The genes are TRBV29-1 and TRBJ2-2; D perhaps matches TRBD1 (5 bases). CDR1 is SQVTM, CDR2 ANQGSEA, per germline. CDR3 length: 15 amino acids. V lost 0 bases to trimming and J lost 14 bases, with 22 bases between them. The CDR3 nucleotides are TGCAGCGTTGAAGATCCGCTCAGGGCTCCGGCCGGACTGTTTTTT. This translates into CSVEDPLRAPAGLFF.

In this sample, this clone turned up once. The chain recombines TRBV18 with TRBJ1-1, with TRBD1 as a possible D gene (5 bases). Germline CDR1 reads KGHSH; CDR2 reads LQKENI. V lost 8 bases and J lost 1, with 8 bases in between. CDR3 length: 12 amino acids. This CDR3 is CASTDRNTEAFF. The CDR3 nucleotides read TGTGCCAGCACCGACAGGAACACTGAAGCTTTCTTT.

The V call is TRBV6-4, the J call TRBJ1-5; D possibly corresponds to TRBD1 (5 bases). The germline V gene encodes CDR1 MRHNA and CDR2 SNTAGT. The CDR3 covers 16 residues. Trimming removed 5 bases at V and 2 bases at J, with 16 bases between. The CDR3 protein is CASSPHPGEGNQPQHF. For the CDR3, the DNA is TGTGCCAGCAGTCCCCACCCGGGGGAAGGCAATCAGCCCCAGCATTTT.

This clone was found once. This rearrangement joins TRBV19 to TRBJ1-5; no reliable D call. The CDR3 totals 15 residues. Germline V gives CDR1 LNHDA, CDR2 SQIVND (reference sequence). Trimming took off 2 bases at V and 0 bases at J, with 8 bases between the two ends. The CDR3 here is CASSIRHRSNQPQHF. For the CDR3, the DNA is TGTGCCAGTAGTATAAGACATCGTAGCAATCAGCCCCAGCATTTT.

V is TRBV18 and J is TRBJ2-5; TRBD1 agrees at 9 bases. There are 15 residues in the CDR3. The V gene's germline CDR1 is KGHSH and CDR2 LQKENI. Trimming took 5 bases from V and 4 from J; bases not matched to a gene: 8. The CDR3 is CASSFNTGGLETQYF. In nucleotides, the CDR3 is TGTGCCAGCTCATTCAATACAGGGGGCTTAGAGACCCAGTACTTC.